The 13 T cell receptor beta chains below all came from one sample that was sequenced in a study of blood T cell repertoires in COVID-19. Repertoires were generated with immunoSEQ multiplex PCR, while TCRdb's copy carries only in-frame clones and drops some. The sample includes approximately 260,000 clones, approximately 87% of them seen just once. Sequences were obtained from peripheral blood. The source of these receptors is a human donor in a cohort sampled during active COVID-19.

This chain links TRBV5-1 with TRBJ2-7; 10 nucleotides match TRBD2. CDR1 is SGHRS, CDR2 YFSETQ, per germline. The CDR3 is 19 residues long. V was pared by 0 bases and J by 4 bases, with 16 bases of the junction left unmatched. The CDR3 loop reads CASSLAPTWTSGRPYEQYF. CDR3 DNA: TGCGCCAGCAGCTTGGCCCCGACTTGGACTAGCGGCAGACCTTACGAGCAGTACTTC.

The gene calls are TRBV7-2 and TRBJ2-1; 12 bases are a match to TRBD2. CDR3 length: 18 residues. After removal of 4 bases from V and 1 base from J, the junction contained 8 bases not matched to a gene. CDR1 is SGHTA and CDR2 is FQGNSA in the germline V gene. CDR3 DNA sequence: TGTGCCAGCAGCTCCGGGACTAGCGGGCCCCTGTCCTACAATGAGCAGTTCTTC. It codes for CASSSGTSGPLSYNEQFF.

This sequence joins TRBV19 and TRBJ2-5; 10 bases line up with TRBD2. Germline CDR1 reads LNHDA; CDR2 reads SQIVND (reference sequence). This CDR3 is 15 amino acids long. V lost 2 bases and J lost 4; bases outside the gene matches: 4. CDR3 residues: CASSIKLAGIETQYF. In DNA form, the CDR3 reads TGTGCCAGTAGTATAAAACTAGCGGGAATAGAGACCCAGTACTTC.

CDR3 in DNA: TGCGCCAGCAGGTCAGGGGCAACTAATGAAAAACTGTTTTTT. It encodes CASRSGATNEKLFF. The V and J genes are TRBV5-1 and TRBJ1-4; D possibly corresponds to TRBD1 (6 bases). Trimming left V 5 bases short and J 0 bases short, with 8 bases between. The CDR3 has 14 residues. CDR1 and CDR2 (germline): SGHRS, YFSETQ.

The V call is TRBV28, the J call TRBJ2-3, with TRBD1 as a possible D gene (5 bases). Germline V gene data show CDR1 as MDHEN and CDR2 as SYDVKM. The CDR3 consists of 16 residues. V gave up 5 bases and J gave up 4 bases, with 19 bases separating them. CDR3 DNA sequence: TGTGCCAGCAGTGGTTCTGGGCAGCCAGGGTCAGATACGCAGTATTTT. Protein: CASSGSGQPGSDTQYF.

The chain combines TRBV9 with TRBJ2-7, with D maybe TRBD2 (5 bases). CDR1 SGDLS and CDR2 YYNGEE come from the germline V gene. Trimming shortened V by 1 base and J by 5 bases, and 13 bases separated the two germline ends. This CDR3 is built from 14 residues. The CDR3: CASSVSGYGDEQYF. CDR3 DNA sequence: TGTGCCAGCAGCGTATCTGGGTACGGGGACGAGCAGTACTTC.

V usage is TRBV7-3 and J usage is TRBJ2-2; TRBD2 is a possible D gene (7 bases). Germline values: CDR1 SGHTA, CDR2 FQGTGA. The CDR3 length is 16 residues. V was pared by 4 bases and J by 6 bases, with 18 bases between. CDR3 in amino acids: CASSSRPRGRAGELFF. The CDR3 coding sequence is TGTGCCAGCAGCTCCAGACCTAGGGGGAGGGCCGGGGAGCTGTTTTTT.

This clone was picked up one time. The chain couples TRBV28 to TRBJ1-1, with TRBD1 identical over 10 bases. Trimming took 2 bases from V and 3 from J; bases not matched to a gene: 6. From germline, CDR1 is MDHEN and CDR2 SYDVKM. This CDR3 contains 16 residues. CDR3 nucleotides: TGTGCCAGCAGTTTACCTCGAGGACAGGGGGACACTGAAGCTTTCTTT. Its translation: CASSLPRGQGDTEAFF.

The CDR3 protein is CASRRQGETYGYTF. The CDR3, as DNA: TGTGCCAGCAGAAGACAGGGAGAGACCTATGGCTACACCTTC. The chain carries TRBV6-5 and TRBJ1-2; 7 bases align to TRBD1. The V gene's germline CDR1 is MNHEY and CDR2 SVGAGI. This CDR3 has 14 amino acids. Germline trimming cut 6 bases from V and 4 bases from J; bases unmatched to any gene: 8.

Concerning this clone: At one of its ends the junction is not consistent with the germline gene, which may arise from a read error. The V gene is TRBV11-2, the J gene TRBJ1-1, with 7 bases identical to TRBD1. The germline CDR1 and CDR2 sequences are SGHAT and FQNNGV. The CDR3 loop spans 12 amino acids. The CDR3 DNA follows: TGTGCCAGCAGCTTAGGGAGGGGGCTCATACCATTT. It yields the protein CASSLGRGLIPF.

The chain recombines TRBV6-5 with TRBJ2-5; 9 nucleotides align to TRBD1. The germline V gene has CDR1 MNHEY and CDR2 SVGAGI. The CDR3 is made up of 14 amino acids. Trimming took 5 bases from V and 4 from J; bases not matched to a gene: 5. The CDR3 nucleotides read TGTGCCAGCAGTCCTGACAGGGGGTTAGAGACCCAGTACTTC. Residues: CASSPDRGLETQYF.

The chain links TRBV11-2 to TRBJ2-5, with a possible D match to TRBD1 (6 bases). Germline assignment: CDR1 SGHAT and CDR2 FQNNGV. This CDR3 region has 17 residues. The germline V and J ends were trimmed by 3 bases and 2 bases, with 19 bases remaining between them. CDR3: CASSLGPVRTEQETQYF. The CDR3 coding sequence is TGTGCCAGCAGCTTGGGTCCAGTCAGGACAGAACAAGAGACCCAGTACTTC.

This chain uses TRBV28 with TRBJ1-6; D unclear. Trimming shortened V by 4 bases and J by 5 bases, and 12 bases separated the two germline ends. CDR3 length: 15 amino acids. The germline V gene encodes CDR1 MDHEN and CDR2 SYDVKM. CDR3 nucleotide sequence: TGTGCCAGCAGTTCGATAGGGAGAAATAATTCACCCCTCCACTTT. Amino acids: CASSSIGRNNSPLHF.